The next 24 T cell receptor beta chains were all read from a single sample in a study of high-grade serous ovarian cancer treatment subgroups. Tumor samples were taken before definitive surgery or chemotherapy. TCRdb keeps only in-frame clones here, not all; method: immunoSEQ multiplex PCR. Counted here are about 4,300 clones, around four fifths occurring once; the ten biggest clones make up more than 4%. The sample consisted of tumor tissue. Receptor source: a human donor with high-grade serous ovarian cancer.

The sample holds a few counts of this clone. V usage is TRBV5-3 and J usage is TRBJ2-2; D not resolved. TRBV5-3 falls under the ORF class, with uncertain function. Trimming removed 1 base at V and 5 bases at J, with 18 bases between. The CDR3 totals 17 residues. DNA for the CDR3: TGTGCCAGAAGCTTGACCAGGTCCTACCCTCCAACCGGGGAGCTGTTTTTT. Residues: CARSLTRSYPPTGELFF.

This chain links TRBV27 with TRBJ2-7; 8 bases agree with TRBD1. Germline V gene sequence: CDR1 MNHEY, CDR2 SMNVEV (reference sequence). V gave up 4 bases and J gave up 5 bases; unmatched junction bases: 7. This CDR3 spans 14 amino acids. In nucleotides, the CDR3 is TGTGCCAGCAGTTCAAACCGACAGGGGAACGAGCAGTACTTC. It is translated as CASSSNRQGNEQYF.

This clone came up a few times. This chain connects TRBV27 to TRBJ1-5, with D perhaps TRBD1 (6 bases). The CDR3 is 14 amino acids. V was shortened by 6 bases and J by 7 bases, with 16 bases between the two germline ends. Germline V lookup: CDR1 MNHEY, CDR2 SMNVEV (reference sequence). The CDR3 DNA sequence: TGTGCCAGCAGCTCTAGCACAGGGTACCAGCCCCAGCATTTT. Protein sequence: CASSSSTGYQPQHF.

V usage is TRBV2 and J usage is TRBJ2-5; 10 bases align to TRBD2. This CDR3 has 14 residues. Germline V gene lookup returns CDR1 SNHLY and CDR2 FYNNEI. Germline trimming cut 6 bases from V and 4 bases from J; bases unmatched to any gene: 5. The CDR3 region has the DNA TGTGCCAGCAGACCCGGACTAGCGGTAGAGACCCAGTACTTC. This sequence encodes CASRPGLAVETQYF.

The chain couples TRBV21-1 to TRBJ1-2; TRBD1 is taken as the D call from the table, unchecked against the DNA. TRBV21-1 is a pseudogene. This CDR3 contains 15 residues. DNA of the CDR3: TGTGCCAGCAGCAATTTCTCAGGGATAAGCTATGGCTACACCTTC. It codes for CASSNFSGISYGYTF.

The genes are TRBV6-1 and TRBJ1-3, with D maybe TRBD1 (5 bases). Deletions cut 7 bases from V and 4 bases from J, with 14 bases between. Looked up from germline, CDR1 is MNHNS and CDR2 is SASEGT. This CDR3 contains 14 residues. The CDR3 DNA reads TGTGCCAGCATATCGTGGACATCAGGAAACACCATATATTTT. The encoded protein is CASISWTSGNTIYF.

The chain employs TRBV7-6 and TRBJ2-2; no clear D. The V and J ends lost 1 base and 4 bases respectively, with 7 bases between them. The CDR3 is 14 residues long. CDR1 is SGHVS and CDR2 is FNYEAQ in the germline V gene. Here the CDR3 reads CASSLVGGTGELFF. The CDR3 nucleotides read TGTGCCAGCAGCTTAGTGGGCGGCACCGGGGAGCTGTTTTTT. The variable domain in full, with the rest retrieved from reference TRBV7-6 and TRBJ2-2, is GAGVSQSPRYKVTKRGQDVALRCDPISGHVSLYWYRQALGQGPEFLTYFNYEAQQDKSGLPNDRFSAERPEGSISTLTIQRTEQRDSAMYRCASSLVGGTGELFFGEGSRLTVL.

The chain has TRBV7-3 and TRBJ1-5; no reliable D call. The CDR3 contains 13 residues. The V gene lost 4 bases and the J gene lost 4 bases, with 8 bases spanning the gap. Germline CDR1 reads SGHTA; CDR2 reads FQGTGA. The CDR3 bases are TGTGCCAGCAGCTCCCAAAAGAATCAGCCCCAGCATTTT. Protein sequence: CASSSQKNQPQHF.

The rearrangement links TRBV19 to TRBJ1-6; TRBD1 matches at 8 bases. V gave up 3 bases and J gave up 10 bases; unmatched junction bases: 14. This CDR3 has 17 residues. CDR1 and CDR2 from the germline V gene are LNHDA and SQIVND (reference sequence). DNA of the CDR3: TGTGCCAGTAGTATCTTTAGCCCGGTACAGGGGGACTCACCCCTCCACTTT. It translates to CASSIFSPVQGDSPLHF.

This chain connects TRBV11-2 to TRBJ2-2, with 13 positions matching TRBD2. CDR1 is SGHAT and CDR2 is FQNNGV in the germline V gene. The V and J ends lost 4 bases and 4 bases, in that order; junction bases with no gene match: 6. This CDR3 region has 17 residues. The CDR3 DNA sequence: TGTGCCAGCAGCTCACTAGCGGGGGGGCCCGGCACCGGGGAGCTGTTTTTT. Translated: CASSSLAGGPGTGELFF.

This chain connects TRBV5-6 to TRBJ1-2; 10 nucleotides agree with TRBD1. The germline V gene encodes CDR1 SGHDT and CDR2 YYEEEE. V was clipped by 1 base and J by 3 bases; unmatched bases: 15. The CDR3 covers 19 residues. The CDR3 loop reads CASSLTSGQGTQGDYGYTF. The CDR3 bases are TGTGCCAGCAGCTTGACCTCGGGACAGGGGACTCAAGGGGACTATGGCTACACCTTC.

The V and J genes are TRBV2 and TRBJ1-2; 9 bases align to TRBD1. The junction had 10 bases not matched to a gene; V was cut back by 6 bases and J by 8 bases. CDR1 SNHLY and CDR2 FYNNEI come from the germline V gene. This CDR3 is built from 14 residues. The CDR3 bases are TGTGCCAGCAGCGCCGGGACAGGGTCTCGGGGCTACACCTTC. Translating it yields CASSAGTGSRGYTF.

This sequence joins TRBV19 and TRBJ2-7, with TRBD2 matching 8 bases. V lost 3 bases to trimming and J lost 3 bases; unmatched junction nucleotides: 4. Germline loops: CDR1 LNHDA, CDR2 SQIVND (reference sequence). The CDR3 covers 14 residues. CDR3 protein: CASSISGGIYEQYF. The CDR3 DNA reads as TGTGCCAGTAGTATCTCGGGGGGGATCTACGAGCAGTACTTC.

This clone occurred a few times. This rearrangement joins TRBV19 to TRBJ2-5; 8 bases agree with TRBD2. The germline V gene has CDR1 LNHDA and CDR2 SQIVND (reference sequence). The CDR3 is 15 amino acids. The J segment lost 7 bases and the V segment lost 4 bases, leaving 11 bases of the junction unmatched. CDR3 amino acids: CASSKQAGAQGTQYF. DNA for the CDR3: TGTGCCAGTAGTAAACAAGCGGGGGCTCAGGGGACCCAGTACTTC.

J is TRBJ1-2 and V is TRBV7-2, with no clear D. This CDR3 has 14 residues. Germline CDR1 SGHTA, CDR2 FQGNSA. The V gene lost 2 bases and the J gene lost 4 bases, with 11 bases spanning the gap. Here the CDR3 DNA reads TGTGCCAGCAGCTTATTTAAGGGTAGCTATGGCTACACCTTC. Its translation is CASSLFKGSYGYTF.

J is TRBJ2-1 and V is TRBV7-3; weak D call: TRBD1 (5 bases). V dropped 5 bases and J dropped 2 bases, with 13 bases sitting between them. The CDR3 has 15 amino acids. The germline V gene has CDR1 SGHTA and CDR2 FQGTGA. CDR3 sequence reads: CASSLSGSPYNEQFF. In nucleotides, the CDR3 is TGTGCCAGCAGCCTATCAGGGTCCCCCTACAATGAGCAGTTCTTC.

The chain recombines TRBV2 with TRBJ1-1, with D uncertain. The V gene lost 1 base and the J gene lost 2 bases, with 5 bases spanning the gap. CDR1 and CDR2 (germline): SNHLY, FYNNEI. CDR3 size: 13 residues. The CDR3 sequence is CASSEEANTEAFF. The CDR3 coding sequence is TGTGCCAGCAGTGAAGAGGCAAACACTGAAGCTTTCTTT.

This clone has a handful of counts. The chain has TRBV30 and TRBJ1-2; D is uncertain. The germline V gene encodes CDR1 GTSNPN and CDR2 SVGIG (reference sequence). The CDR3 contains 15 residues. V was clipped by 0 bases and J by 0 bases, with 11 bases between them. In DNA, the CDR3 is TGTGCCTGGAGTGTTCCAAGGAGAGCTAACTATGGCTACACCTTC. Translated, it gives CAWSVPRRANYGYTF. Complete variable domain (other parts from reference TRBV30 and TRBJ1-2): SQTIHQWPATLVQPVGSPLSLECTVEGTSNPNLYWYRQAAGRGLQLLFYSVGIGQISSEVPQNLSASRPQDRQFILSSKKLLLSDSGFYLCAWSVPRRANYGYTFGSGTRLTVV.

The CDR3 loop reads CASSFSQKLEAFF. In nucleotides, the CDR3 is TGTGCCAGCAGCTTTAGCCAGAAGCTTGAAGCTTTCTTT. J is TRBJ1-1 and V is TRBV13; D not resolved. Trimming removed 3 bases from V and 7 bases from J, with 12 bases in between. Germline V gene sequence: CDR1 PRHDT, CDR2 FYEKMQ (reference sequence). The CDR3 contains 13 residues.

The rearrangement uses TRBV30 and TRBJ1-5; D remains ambiguous. V lost 4 bases and J 7 bases, leaving 11 bases between the germline ends. CDR1 is GTSNPN and CDR2 is SVGIG in the germline V gene (reference sequence). The CDR3 covers 12 residues. Here the CDR3 DNA reads TGTGCCTGGAACAAGGACGAGCAGCCCCAGCATTTT. Translated, it gives CAWNKDEQPQHF.

V gene TRBV28 combines with J gene TRBJ2-7; D may be TRBD1 (6 bases). The CDR3 is 12 amino acids. Trimming took off 8 bases at V and 6 bases at J, with 14 bases between the two ends. Germline-derived CDR1 and CDR2 are MDHEN and SYDVKM. CDR3 in amino acids: CASGDNPFEQYF. The DNA of the CDR3 is TGTGCCAGCGGGGACAATCCATTCGAGCAGTACTTC.

The chain employs TRBV19 and TRBJ2-6; D uncertain. The V end lost 1 base, the J end lost 0 bases, and 10 bases lay between the germline ends. The length of the CDR3 is 17 residues. CDR1 and CDR2 (germline): LNHDA, SQIVND (reference sequence). CDR3 in amino acids: CASSIAPRNSGANVLTF. Here the CDR3 DNA reads TGTGCCAGTAGTATAGCCCCCCGTAACTCTGGGGCCAACGTCCTGACTTTC. The full variable domain, in which reference TRBV19 and TRBJ2-6 provide the parts outside the CDR3, is DGGITQSPKYLFRKEGQNVTLSCEQNLNHDAMYWYRQDPGQGLRLIYYSQIVNDFQKGDIAEGYSVSREKKESFPLTVTSAQKNPTAFYLCASSIAPRNSGANVLTFGAGSRLTVL.

The CDR3 DNA sequence: TGTGCCAGCAGCCTACAGGGGGCGAACACTGAAGCTTTCTTT. It translates to CASSLQGANTEAFF. The rearrangement uses TRBV7-8 and TRBJ1-1; 9 nucleotides match TRBD1. Germline-derived CDR1 and CDR2 are SGHVS and FQNEAQ. Losses at the gene ends were 5 bases for V and 1 base for J; bases not matched to a gene: 2. The CDR3 consists of 14 residues.

The genes are TRBV4-1 and TRBJ2-6; tentative D call: TRBD2 (7 bases). This CDR3 comprises 18 residues. Trimming shortened V by 4 bases and J by 0 bases, and 16 bases separated the two germline ends. Germline-derived CDR1 and CDR2 are MGHRA and YSYEKL. The CDR3 loop is CASSPEGGGVSGANVLTF. Here the CDR3 DNA reads TGCGCCAGCAGCCCCGAGGGGGGGGGAGTCTCTGGGGCCAACGTCCTGACTTTC.